The clone carrying this T cell receptor beta chain was observed a few times. The antigen is not known. The CDR3 runs to 14 residues. CDR1 is MDHEN, CDR2 SYDVKM, per germline. V lost 6 bases and J lost 4, with 16 bases in between. These data originate in a study of spatial heterogeneity in lung cancer. Study as a whole: The study found that TCR transcript counts in tumor regions correlated strongly with a matched bulk RNA-seq T cell module score. Study-wide findings and caveats: Counts that tracked tumor mutation counts were those of expanded intratumoral alpha and beta TCRs.

Time point here: sample taken at primary tumor resection. The 72 donors had untreated early-stage non-small cell lung cancer. Whole RNA obtained from tumor, nontumor lung or frozen PBMC underwent sequencing without sorting. Each CDR3 protein gets one entry after TCRdb re-called the 5' RACE reads with MiXCR. The sample holds some 100,000 distinct CDR3 sequences, 4.4% seen once. The sample consisted of lung tumor tissue, taken at surgery. V and J are TRBV28 and TRBJ2-7; tentative D call: TRBD2 (5 bases). The clonotype was recovered from a male donor with early-stage non-small cell lung cancer. The CDR3 loop reads CASSPGNPLYEQYF. Here the CDR3 DNA reads TGTGCCAGCAGCCCCGGGAACCCACTTTACGAGCAGTACTTC.